Listed below are T cell receptor beta chains from one sample, sequenced in a study of T cell responses to AZD1222 COVID-19 vaccine. The method was immunoSEQ multiplex PCR; TCRdb's version includes in-frame clones alone and lacks a portion of them. The sample records 110,000 to 150,000 clones, around 92% being singletons. The sequencing used peripheral blood, collected after recovery from COVID-19. Source of these receptors: an adult who had recovered from COVID-19. Each CDR3 is given with its conserved first and last residue. D genes are given only for firm matches. Clone size is stated in some rows and not others, as once, few, many or a class when expanded.

CASSRDRADAEAFF	TGCGCCAGCAGCCGGGACAGGGCCGATGCTGAAGCTTTCTTT	TRBD1	NA	TRBV4-1	TRBJ1-1
CASSPGPNYEQYF	TGTGCCAGCAGCCCGGGTCCCAACTACGAGCAGTACTTC	NA	NA	TRBV6-1	TRBJ2-7
CASSYEGRYQPQHF	TGTGCCAGCAGCTATGAGGGACGGTATCAGCCCCAGCATTTT	NA	NA	TRBV7-9	TRBJ1-5
CASSLFEGGDGYTF	TGCGCCAGCAGCTTGTTCGAGGGGGGAGATGGCTACACCTTC	NA	NA	TRBV5-1	TRBJ1-2
CASSIANTHYNEQFF	TGTGCCAGTAGTATAGCAAATACTCACTACAATGAGCAGTTCTTC	NA	NA	TRBV19	TRBJ2-1
CASSFTRSTDTQYF	TGTGCCAGCAGTTTTACTCGAAGCACAGATACGCAGTATTTT	NA	few	TRBV28	TRBJ2-3
CATKGGFRASNQPQHF	TGTGCCACCAAGGGGGGTTTCAGGGCTAGCAATCAGCCCCAGCATTTT	NA	NA	TRBV28	TRBJ1-5
CASTSQNTEAFF	TGTGCCAGCACCTCCCAGAACACTGAAGCTTTCTTT	NA	NA	TRBV6-5	TRBJ1-1
CASRAGPNTEAFF	TGTGCCAGCAGGGCAGGACCGAACACTGAAGCTTTCTTT	NA	NA	TRBV6-5	TRBJ1-1
CASSQEDYLSYNEQFF	TGCGCCAGCAGCCAAGAGGACTATCTCTCCTACAATGAGCAGTTCTTC	NA	NA	TRBV4-1	TRBJ2-1
CASSQIARRANEKLFF	TGCGCCAGCAGCCAAATAGCGCGCAGGGCTAATGAAAAACTGTTTTTT	NA	NA	TRBV4-1	TRBJ1-4
CASSIHGISYEQYF	TGTGCCAGCAGCATACACGGGATCTCCTACGAGCAGTACTTC	NA	NA	TRBV6-5	TRBJ2-7
CASRLAGTPYNEQFF	TGTGCCAGCAGATTAGCGGGAACCCCCTACAATGAGCAGTTCTTC	TRBD2	NA	TRBV27	TRBJ2-1
CSVARDRNEKLFF	TGCAGCGTTGCCCGCGATCGTAATGAAAAACTGTTTTTT	NA	once	TRBV29-1	TRBJ1-4
CASGQGNTEAFF	TGTGCCAGCGGGCAGGGCAACACTGAAGCTTTCTTT	NA	NA	TRBV27	TRBJ1-1
CASSSSGTGGAKPQHF	TGTGCCAGCAGTTCTTCCGGGACAGGGGGCGCGAAGCCCCAGCATTTT	TRBD1	NA	TRBV28	TRBJ1-5
CASSYQDYTEAFF	TGCGCCAGCAGCTATCAGGACTACACTGAAGCTTTCTTT	NA	NA	TRBV5-1	TRBJ1-1
CASSLGDRNEAFF	TGCGCCAGCAGCTTGGGCGACAGGAACGAAGCTTTCTTT	NA	NA	TRBV5-1	TRBJ1-1
CASTQGGDPQHF	TGTGCCAGCACACAAGGGGGGGACCCCCAGCATTTT	NA	NA	TRBV12-3/TRBV12-4	TRBJ1-5
CATSDRMDRQGNQPQHF	TGTGCCACCAGTGATCGCATGGACAGGCAGGGCAATCAGCCCCAGCATTTT	TRBD1	NA	TRBV24-1	TRBJ1-5
CSVGQGNYTF	TGCAGCGTCGGACAGGGGAACTACACCTTC	TRBD1	once	TRBV29-1	TRBJ1-2
CASSLAWRPGQGNQPQHF	TGTGCCAGCAGCTTAGCGTGGAGACCGGGACAGGGGAATCAGCCCCAGCATTTT	TRBD1	NA	TRBV7-8	TRBJ1-5
CAWSRRKELFF	TGTGCCTGGAGTCGCAGAAAAGAACTGTTTTTT	NA	NA	TRBV30	TRBJ1-4
CASSLDIYYGYTF	TGCGCCAGCAGCTTGGACATCTACTATGGCTACACCTTC	NA	once	TRBV5-1	TRBJ1-2
CASSPLRGRRINTGELFF	TGTGCCAGCAGCCCCCTTAGAGGGCGGAGGATTAACACCGGGGAGCTGTTTTTT	NA	NA	TRBV11-2	TRBJ2-2
CASSLQGQNQPQHF	TGTGCCAGCAGCTTACAGGGTCAAAATCAGCCCCAGCATTTT	NA	NA	TRBV7-9	TRBJ1-5
CASSFAVRRGGQDTQYF	TGTGCCAGCAGCTTTGCGGTCCGCAGAGGGGGTCAAGATACGCAGTATTTT	NA	NA	TRBV12-1	TRBJ2-3
CARISSTGELFF	TGTGCCAGGATCTCGAGCACCGGGGAGCTGTTTTTT	NA	NA	TRBV12-3/TRBV12-4	TRBJ2-2
CASSLSVGRASYEQYF	TGCGCCAGCAGCTTGAGTGTGGGACGGGCGTCCTACGAGCAGTACTTC	NA	once	TRBV5-1	TRBJ2-7
CASSKSGPYTDTQYF	TGTGCCAGCAGTAAAAGCGGGCCCTACACAGATACGCAGTATTTT	NA	NA	TRBV21-1	TRBJ2-3
CASSQGSWFPSEQYF	TGTGCCAGCAGCCAGGGGTCCTGGTTTCCTTCCGAGCAGTACTTC	NA	once	TRBV3-1/TRBV3-2	TRBJ2-7